The clone carrying this T cell receptor beta chain was recorded at least ten times. Its antigen is currently unknown. This CDR3 contains 15 residues. Per germline, CDR1 KGHSH and CDR2 LQKENI. Losses at the gene ends were 1 base for V and 2 bases for J; bases not matched to a gene: 3. This specimen comes from a study of regulatory T cells in long-lasting Graves disease. CDR3 regions were amplified by Arm-PCR using iRepertoire HTBI primers to build TCR beta libraries. From the multiplex PCR reads, TCRdb called clonotypes with MiXCR, one entry per CDR3 protein. Of more than 350,000 distinct CDR3 sequences detected, about 15% appear once; the ten largest clones hold 16%. Study conclusions and caveats: Persistent disease preferred TRBV28, TRBJ1-2 and TRBJ2-5; new disease, TRBV20-1 and TRBJ2-1.

Noted time point: newly diagnosed GD, antithyroid drugs for less than 3 months. The authors made the TCR library using RNA they extracted from PBMCs. In addition, the sample was reused for a study of T cells in Graves' hyperthyroidism and ophthalmopathy. That study reports: During a first-round RT-PCR of the TCR CDR3, the HTBI primer set was used.

The material sequenced was peripheral blood mononuclear cells (PBMCs), taken at new diagnosis, from a patient treated with antithyroid drugs. This TCR came from a woman aged 25 to 39 with Graves disease. The V and J genes are TRBV18 and TRBJ2-7; 9 bases agree with TRBD2. This CDR3 reads CASSPQGTSTYEQYF. CDR3 bases: TGTGCCAGCTCACCACAAGGGACTAGCACCTACGAGCAGTACTTC.